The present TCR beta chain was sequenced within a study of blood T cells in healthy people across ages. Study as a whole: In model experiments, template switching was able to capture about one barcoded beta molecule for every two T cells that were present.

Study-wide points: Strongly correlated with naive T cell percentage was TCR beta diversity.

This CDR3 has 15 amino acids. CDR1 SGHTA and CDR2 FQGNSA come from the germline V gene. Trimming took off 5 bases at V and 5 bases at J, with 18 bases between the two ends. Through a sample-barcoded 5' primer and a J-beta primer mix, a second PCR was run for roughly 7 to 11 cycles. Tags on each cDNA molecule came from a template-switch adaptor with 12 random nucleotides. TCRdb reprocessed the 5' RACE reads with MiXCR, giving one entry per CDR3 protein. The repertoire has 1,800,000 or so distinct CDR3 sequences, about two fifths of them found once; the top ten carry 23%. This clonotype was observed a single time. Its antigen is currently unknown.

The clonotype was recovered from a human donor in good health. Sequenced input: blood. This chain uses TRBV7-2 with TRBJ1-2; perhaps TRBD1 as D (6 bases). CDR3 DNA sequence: TGTGCCAGCAGCCCCCGGGACAATCCGAGTTATGGCTACACCTTC. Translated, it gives CASSPRDNPSYGYTF.